This TCR beta chain was sequenced for a study of CD4 and CD8 cells across lung adenocarcinoma regions. Donors had localized lung adenocarcinoma, a non-small cell lung cancer. TCRdb processed the PCR reads anew with MiXCR; each CDR3 protein has one entry. The sample consists of some 25,000 distinct CDR3 sequences, about 50% of them appearing once. This CDR3 is built from 16 residues. V gave up 6 bases and J gave up 3 bases, with 20 bases separating them. In germline, CDR1 is MNHNS, CDR2 SASEGT. This sequence joins TRBV6-1 and TRBJ2-5; D might be TRBD1 or TRBD2, each matching 6 bases. Specimen: CD8+ T cells from the center of a lung tumor. This clonotype was obtained from a male donor with lung adenocarcinoma. The CD4 and CD8 labels of this study may be unreliable. Here the CDR3 reads CASRGAGGGDEETQYF. The DNA for the CDR3 is TGTGCCAGCAGGGGAGCCGGGGGCGGGGATGAAGAGACCCAGTACTTC.